These T cell receptor beta chains were read from a single sample in a study of T cells in Graves' hyperthyroidism and ophthalmopathy. A single record per CDR3 protein comes from TCRdb applying MiXCR to the multiplex PCR reads. Among 80,000 to 100,000 distinct CDR3 sequences listed, 35% to 45% were seen once. The sample consisted of peripheral blood or thyroid tissue (not recorded which). The receptors stem from a woman in her 30s with Graves' hyperthyroidism. Both conserved end residues are part of each CDR3. Fields, in order: clone size, V gene, J gene, D gene, CDR3 protein, CDR3 DNA. A D gene is named only where the DNA matches it firmly. The size entry is marked missing in some rows and otherwise reads once, few, many or a size class.

clone_size: once; v_call: TRBV12-3/TRBV12-4; j_call: TRBJ1-5; d_call: TRBD1; cdr3_aa: CASRLRGQGALSQPQHF; cdr3_nt: TGTGCCAGCAGGTTAAGGGGACAGGGGGCGTTGAGTCAGCCCCAGCATTTT
clone_size: many; v_call: TRBV5-1; j_call: TRBJ2-3; d_call: TRBD2; cdr3_aa: CASSFSGTSTDTQYF; cdr3_nt: TGCGCCAGCAGCTTTAGCGGGACCAGCACAGATACGCAGTATTTT
clone_size: many; v_call: TRBV11-2; j_call: TRBJ2-5; d_call: .; cdr3_aa: CASSSGPFSGETQYF; cdr3_nt: TGTGCCAGCAGCTCCGGACCCTTTTCAGGGGAGACCCAGTACTTC
clone_size: .; v_call: TRBV5-1; j_call: TRBJ1-2; d_call: TRBD1; cdr3_aa: CASSLTTGRGGNYGYTF; cdr3_nt: TGCGCCAGCAGCTTAACGACAGGGCGTGGTGGGAACTATGGCTACACCTTC
clone_size: few; v_call: TRBV27; j_call: TRBJ1-4; d_call: .; cdr3_aa: CASRFLGRENEKLFF; cdr3_nt: TGTGCCAGCAGATTTCTAGGACGGGAGAATGAAAAACTGTTTTTT
clone_size: .; v_call: TRBV10-3; j_call: TRBJ2-5; d_call: .; cdr3_aa: CAVSALGKTQYF; cdr3_nt: TGTGCCGTCAGTGCCCTCGGAAAAACCCAGTACTTC
clone_size: many; v_call: TRBV6-5; j_call: TRBJ2-7; d_call: .; cdr3_aa: CASSYSGWTYEQYF; cdr3_nt: TGTGCCAGCAGTTACTCCGGCTGGACCTACGAGCAGTACTTC
clone_size: .; v_call: TRBV7-9; j_call: TRBJ2-7; d_call: TRBD2; cdr3_aa: CASSLPTSGSSYEQYF; cdr3_nt: TGTGCCAGCAGCCTTCCGACTAGCGGGAGCTCCTACGAGCAGTACTTC
clone_size: many; v_call: TRBV6-5; j_call: TRBJ1-4; d_call: TRBD1; cdr3_aa: CASSYGTGGGKLFF; cdr3_nt: TGTGCCAGCAGTTACGGGACAGGGGGCGGAAAACTGTTTTTT
clone_size: many; v_call: TRBV27; j_call: TRBJ1-1; d_call: .; cdr3_aa: CASSRVANTEAFF; cdr3_nt: TGTGCCAGCAGTCGCGTAGCGAACACTGAAGCTTTCTTT
clone_size: many; v_call: TRBV7-9; j_call: TRBJ2-5; d_call: TRBD1; cdr3_aa: CASSSQTGGWEETQYF; cdr3_nt: TGTGCCAGCAGCTCTCAGACAGGGGGCTGGGAAGAGACCCAGTACTTC
clone_size: many; v_call: TRBV3-1; j_call: TRBJ1-4; d_call: .; cdr3_aa: CASSRGGRATNEKLFF; cdr3_nt: TGTGCCAGCAGCCGCGGAGGTCGGGCAACTAATGAAAAACTGTTTTTT
clone_size: .; v_call: TRBV12-3/TRBV12-4; j_call: TRBJ1-6; d_call: .; cdr3_aa: CASSARQNSPLHF; cdr3_nt: TGTGCCAGCAGTGCCCGACAGAATTCACCCCTCCACTTT
clone_size: .; v_call: TRBV28; j_call: TRBJ1-2; d_call: .; cdr3_aa: CASSLGRGPTYTF; cdr3_nt: TGTGCCAGCAGCTTAGGGAGGGGCCCCACCTACACCTTC
clone_size: many; v_call: TRBV20-1; j_call: TRBJ2-3; d_call: .; cdr3_aa: CSARGPPTDTQYF; cdr3_nt: TGCAGTGCTAGGGGCCCCCCCACAGATACGCAGTATTTT
clone_size: .; v_call: TRBV7-2; j_call: TRBJ1-4; d_call: TRBD1; cdr3_aa: CASSLRQGAKEKLFF; cdr3_nt: TGTGCCAGCAGCCTGCGACAGGGGGCGAAGGAAAAACTGTTTTTT
clone_size: many; v_call: TRBV13; j_call: TRBJ2-7; d_call: TRBD2; cdr3_aa: CASRPWASGYYEQYF; cdr3_nt: TGTGCCAGCAGGCCCTGGGCTAGCGGATACTACGAGCAGTACTTC
clone_size: .; v_call: TRBV4-2; j_call: TRBJ2-7; d_call: TRBD2; cdr3_aa: CASSQEPSGSREQYF; cdr3_nt: TGTGCCAGCAGCCAAGAGCCTAGCGGGAGCCGCGAGCAGTACTTC
clone_size: .; v_call: TRBV20-1; j_call: TRBJ2-5; d_call: .; cdr3_aa: CSARGSRRETQYF; cdr3_nt: TGCAGTGCTAGGGGCAGCCGACGGGAGACCCAGTACTTC
clone_size: many; v_call: TRBV4-1; j_call: TRBJ1-2; d_call: .; cdr3_aa: CASSPQPGLWENGYTF; cdr3_nt: TGCGCCAGCAGCCCTCAACCAGGGTTATGGGAAAATGGCTACACCTTC
clone_size: many; v_call: TRBV28; j_call: TRBJ2-5; d_call: .; cdr3_aa: CASSFPSSVAPREGWQETQYF; cdr3_nt: TGTGCCAGCAGTTTTCCCTCTTCTGTCGCACCCCGCGAAGGGTGGCAAGAGACCCAGTACTTC
clone_size: many; v_call: TRBV10-3; j_call: TRBJ1-5; d_call: .; cdr3_aa: CAISESGRVQPQHF; cdr3_nt: TGTGCCATCAGTGAGTCGGGCAGGGTTCAGCCCCAGCATTTT
clone_size: .; v_call: TRBV19; j_call: TRBJ2-7; d_call: TRBD2; cdr3_aa: CASSILGLAGGQYF; cdr3_nt: TGTGCCAGTAGTATTCTGGGACTAGCGGGTGGGCAGTACTTC
clone_size: .; v_call: TRBV7-9; j_call: TRBJ1-1; d_call: TRBD1; cdr3_aa: CASSGQADTEAFF; cdr3_nt: TGTGCCAGCAGCGGACAGGCCGACACTGAAGCTTTCTTT
clone_size: many; v_call: TRBV2; j_call: TRBJ1-2; d_call: TRBD1; cdr3_aa: CAGRQGSAYGYTF; cdr3_nt: TGTGCCGGCAGACAGGGGTCGGCCTATGGCTACACCTTC
clone_size: many; v_call: TRBV7-9; j_call: TRBJ1-1; d_call: .; cdr3_aa: CASSQDYRGRGNTEAFF; cdr3_nt: TGTGCCAGCAGCCAAGATTATAGGGGCAGGGGTAACACTGAAGCTTTCTTT
clone_size: many; v_call: TRBV12-3/TRBV12-4; j_call: TRBJ1-1; d_call: .; cdr3_aa: CASRGSLFQNTEAFF; cdr3_nt: TGTGCCAGCAGGGGTAGCCTCTTCCAGAACACTGAAGCTTTCTTT
clone_size: .; v_call: TRBV7-9; j_call: TRBJ2-5; d_call: TRBD2; cdr3_aa: CASSLAGGPAETQYF; cdr3_nt: TGTGCCAGCAGCTTAGCGGGAGGGCCAGCAGAGACCCAGTACTTC
clone_size: many; v_call: TRBV7-9; j_call: TRBJ2-2; d_call: .; cdr3_aa: CASSLFKKVGRTNTGELFF; cdr3_nt: TGTGCCAGCAGCTTATTCAAGAAGGTGGGACGGACGAACACCGGGGAGCTGTTTTTT
clone_size: .; v_call: TRBV12-3/TRBV12-4; j_call: TRBJ1-4; d_call: TRBD1; cdr3_aa: CASSSRTGAIEKPFF; cdr3_nt: TGTGCCAGCAGTTCCCGTACAGGGGCTATTGAAAAACCGTTTTTT
clone_size: .; v_call: TRBV5-4; j_call: TRBJ1-1; d_call: TRBD1; cdr3_aa: CASSLWGTGLGTEAFF; cdr3_nt: TGTGCCAGCAGCTTGTGGGGGACAGGGCTAGGGACTGAAGCTTTCTTT
clone_size: many; v_call: TRBV19; j_call: TRBJ2-2; d_call: .; cdr3_aa: CASSSGGGELFF; cdr3_nt: TGTGCCAGCAGTAGCGGAGGGGGGGAGCTGTTTTTT
clone_size: many; v_call: TRBV10-2; j_call: TRBJ1-5; d_call: .; cdr3_aa: CASGQPQHF; cdr3_nt: TGCGCCAGCGGACAGCCCCAGCATTTT
clone_size: .; v_call: TRBV27; j_call: TRBJ2-7; d_call: .; cdr3_aa: CASSFLGDYEQYF; cdr3_nt: TGTGCCAGCAGTTTCTTAGGTGACTACGAGCAGTACTTC
clone_size: .; v_call: TRBV28; j_call: TRBJ1-1; d_call: .; cdr3_aa: CASKDLDTNTEAFF; cdr3_nt: TGTGCCAGCAAAGACCTTGACACGAACACTGAAGCTTTCTTT
clone_size: .; v_call: TRBV2; j_call: TRBJ2-7; d_call: .; cdr3_aa: CASSVTSPYEQYF; cdr3_nt: TGTGCCAGCAGTGTCACTAGCCCCTACGAGCAGTACTTC
clone_size: .; v_call: TRBV5-1; j_call: TRBJ2-2; d_call: TRBD2; cdr3_aa: CASSLGTSGRALAGELFF; cdr3_nt: TGCGCCAGCAGCTTGGGGACTAGCGGGAGGGCCCTCGCCGGGGAGCTGTTTTTT
clone_size: .; v_call: TRBV7-9; j_call: TRBJ2-2; d_call: TRBD1; cdr3_aa: CASSHGQGGGELFF; cdr3_nt: TGTGCCAGCAGCCACGGACAGGGGGGCGGGGAGCTGTTTTTT
clone_size: once; v_call: TRBV11-2; j_call: TRBJ1-6; d_call: .; cdr3_aa: CASSWGTATSPLHF; cdr3_nt: TGTGCCAGCAGCTGGGGGACGGCGACCTCACCCCTCCACTTT
clone_size: .; v_call: TRBV5-1; j_call: TRBJ1-1; d_call: .; cdr3_aa: CTSSLIGTEAFF; cdr3_nt: TGCACCAGCAGCTTGATAGGGACTGAAGCTTTCTTT
clone_size: few; v_call: TRBV18; j_call: TRBJ1-1; d_call: TRBD1; cdr3_aa: CASSPDREGEAFF; cdr3_nt: TGTGCCAGCTCACCTGACAGGGAGGGTGAAGCTTTCTTT
clone_size: many; v_call: TRBV7-2; j_call: TRBJ2-2; d_call: TRBD1; cdr3_aa: CASSSTGVGELFF; cdr3_nt: TGTGCCAGCAGCTCGACAGGGGTCGGGGAGCTGTTTTTT
clone_size: .; v_call: TRBV27; j_call: TRBJ2-7; d_call: TRBD2; cdr3_aa: CASSFSGTSGMGEQYF; cdr3_nt: TGTGCCAGCAGTTTCTCCGGGACTAGCGGGATGGGCGAGCAGTACTTC
clone_size: .; v_call: TRBV2; j_call: TRBJ1-2; d_call: TRBD1; cdr3_aa: CASRPPGGLSPGYGYTF; cdr3_nt: TGTGCCAGCAGACCCCCAGGGGGGTTATCCCCAGGGTATGGCTACACCTTC
clone_size: .; v_call: TRBV7-9; j_call: TRBJ1-3; d_call: .; cdr3_aa: CASSFTAGNTIYF; cdr3_nt: TGTGCCAGCAGCTTCACAGCTGGAAACACCATATATTTT
clone_size: many; v_call: TRBV18; j_call: TRBJ1-2; d_call: .; cdr3_aa: CASSTQGSYGYTF; cdr3_nt: TGTGCCAGCTCAACACAGGGTAGCTATGGCTACACCTTC
clone_size: few; v_call: TRBV2; j_call: TRBJ2-6; d_call: .; cdr3_aa: CASSDGGNVLTF; cdr3_nt: TGTGCCAGCAGTGACGGGGGCAACGTCCTGACTTTC
clone_size: many; v_call: TRBV20-1; j_call: TRBJ1-2; d_call: .; cdr3_aa: CSARDHGYTF; cdr3_nt: TGCAGTGCTAGAGACCACGGCTACACCTTC
clone_size: .; v_call: TRBV25-1; j_call: TRBJ2-1; d_call: TRBD2; cdr3_aa: CASSEFLAAFSYNEQFF; cdr3_nt: TGTGCCAGCAGTGAATTTCTAGCGGCGTTCTCCTACAATGAGCAGTTCTTC
clone_size: .; v_call: TRBV19; j_call: TRBJ2-7; d_call: .; cdr3_aa: CASRPIGASDEQYF; cdr3_nt: TGTGCCAGTAGACCAATTGGGGCCTCGGACGAGCAGTACTTC
clone_size: .; v_call: TRBV28; j_call: TRBJ1-3; d_call: TRBD1; cdr3_aa: CASSSPGTAGGTGNTIYF; cdr3_nt: TGTGCCAGCAGTTCCCCCGGGACAGCTGGGGGTACTGGAAACACCATATATTTT
clone_size: many; v_call: TRBV5-6; j_call: TRBJ2-7; d_call: TRBD2; cdr3_aa: CASRRTSFPYEQYF; cdr3_nt: TGTGCCAGCAGAAGGACTAGCTTCCCCTACGAGCAGTACTTC
clone_size: .; v_call: TRBV28; j_call: TRBJ2-7; d_call: .; cdr3_aa: CASISEGSSSFYEQYF; cdr3_nt: TGTGCCAGCATATCTGAGGGGAGCTCTAGCTTCTACGAGCAGTACTTC
clone_size: many; v_call: TRBV10-2; j_call: TRBJ2-7; d_call: TRBD2; cdr3_aa: CASRVAGKSYEQYF; cdr3_nt: TGCGCCAGCCGGGTAGCGGGAAAATCCTACGAGCAGTACTTC
clone_size: many; v_call: TRBV15; j_call: TRBJ2-3; d_call: .; cdr3_aa: CATSGARRADTQYF; cdr3_nt: TGTGCCACCAGCGGAGCGAGAAGGGCAGATACGCAGTATTTT
clone_size: many; v_call: TRBV27; j_call: TRBJ1-2; d_call: .; cdr3_aa: CASSLRPGDNYGYTF; cdr3_nt: TGTGCCAGCAGTTTACGTCCAGGTGACAACTATGGCTACACCTTC
clone_size: .; v_call: TRBV9; j_call: TRBJ1-4; d_call: TRBD1; cdr3_aa: CASSRQGALEKLFF; cdr3_nt: TGTGCCAGCAGCCGACAGGGGGCCCTTGAAAAACTGTTTTTT
clone_size: .; v_call: TRBV15; j_call: TRBJ1-2; d_call: .; cdr3_aa: CATSRAGEGYTF; cdr3_nt: TGTGCCACCAGCAGAGCTGGGGAAGGCTACACCTTC
clone_size: many; v_call: TRBV7-9; j_call: TRBJ1-5; d_call: TRBD1; cdr3_aa: CASSLGDRAPHQPQHF; cdr3_nt: TGTGCCAGCAGCTTAGGGGACAGGGCCCCCCATCAGCCCCAGCATTTT
clone_size: .; v_call: TRBV9; j_call: TRBJ1-2; d_call: .; cdr3_aa: CACSVGAGTNYGYTF; cdr3_nt: TGTGCCTGCAGCGTAGGGGCAGGGACGAACTATGGCTACACCTTC